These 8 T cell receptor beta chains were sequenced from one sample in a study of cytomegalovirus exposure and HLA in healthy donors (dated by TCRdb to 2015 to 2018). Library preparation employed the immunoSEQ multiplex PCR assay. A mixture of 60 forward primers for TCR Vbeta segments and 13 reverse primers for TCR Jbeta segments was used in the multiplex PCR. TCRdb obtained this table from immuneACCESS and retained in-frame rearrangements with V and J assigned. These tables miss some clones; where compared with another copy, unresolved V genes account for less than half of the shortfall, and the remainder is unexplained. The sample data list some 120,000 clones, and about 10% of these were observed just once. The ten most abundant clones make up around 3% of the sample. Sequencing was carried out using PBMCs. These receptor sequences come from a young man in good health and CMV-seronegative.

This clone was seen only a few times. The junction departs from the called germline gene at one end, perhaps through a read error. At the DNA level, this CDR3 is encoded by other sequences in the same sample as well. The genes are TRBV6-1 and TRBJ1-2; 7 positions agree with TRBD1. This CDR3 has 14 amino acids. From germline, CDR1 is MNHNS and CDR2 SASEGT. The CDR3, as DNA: TGTGCCAGCAGTGAGGACAGGCGGTCCTATGGCTACACCTTT. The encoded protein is CASSEDRRSYGYTF.

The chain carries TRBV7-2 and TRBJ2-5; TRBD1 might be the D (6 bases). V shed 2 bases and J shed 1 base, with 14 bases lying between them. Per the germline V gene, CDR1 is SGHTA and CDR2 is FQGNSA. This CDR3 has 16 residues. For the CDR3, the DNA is TGTGCCAGCAGCTTAAAGAGCCAGGGGCTCCAAGAGACCCAGTACTTC. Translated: CASSLKSQGLQETQYF.

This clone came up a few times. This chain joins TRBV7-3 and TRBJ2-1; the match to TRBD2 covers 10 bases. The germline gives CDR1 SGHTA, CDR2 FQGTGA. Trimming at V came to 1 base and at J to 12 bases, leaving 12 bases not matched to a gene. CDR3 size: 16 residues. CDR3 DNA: TGTGCCAGCAGCTTAATTCCAGCGGGAGGGCCGGGTGGGCAGTTCTTC. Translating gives CASSLIPAGGPGGQFF.

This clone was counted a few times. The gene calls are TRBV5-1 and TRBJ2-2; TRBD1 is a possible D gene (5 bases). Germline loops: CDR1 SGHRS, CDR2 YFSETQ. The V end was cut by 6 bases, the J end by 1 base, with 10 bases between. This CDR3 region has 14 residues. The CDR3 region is CASIGQLNTGELFF. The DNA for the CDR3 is TGCGCCAGCATAGGACAATTGAACACCGGGGAGCTGTTTTTT.

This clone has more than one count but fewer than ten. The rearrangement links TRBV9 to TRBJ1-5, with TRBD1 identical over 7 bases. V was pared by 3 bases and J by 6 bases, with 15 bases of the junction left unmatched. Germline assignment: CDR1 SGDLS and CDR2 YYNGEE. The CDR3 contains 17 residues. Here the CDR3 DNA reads TGTGCCAGCAGCGGAGGGGCATTCGAGGGGGCGGGTCAGCCCCAGCATTTT. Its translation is CASSGGAFEGAGQPQHF.

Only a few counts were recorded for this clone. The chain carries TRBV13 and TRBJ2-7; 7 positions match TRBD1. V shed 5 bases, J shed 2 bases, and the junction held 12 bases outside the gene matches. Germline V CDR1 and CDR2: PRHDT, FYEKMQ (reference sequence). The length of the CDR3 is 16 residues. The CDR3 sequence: CASSPWDSNRAYEQYF. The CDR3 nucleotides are TGTGCCAGCAGCCCCTGGGACAGCAACAGAGCCTACGAGCAGTACTTC.

CDR3 DNA sequence: TGTGCCAGCAGTCTCGGACAGGGGCCCCGCGGCTACACCTTC. Its protein product is CASSLGQGPRGYTF. The chain is built from TRBV6-5 and TRBJ1-2, with 9 bases lining up with TRBD1. The germline CDR1 and CDR2 sequences are MNHEY and SVGAGI. The CDR3 runs 14 residues. V gave up 5 bases and J gave up 8 bases; unmatched junction bases: 9.

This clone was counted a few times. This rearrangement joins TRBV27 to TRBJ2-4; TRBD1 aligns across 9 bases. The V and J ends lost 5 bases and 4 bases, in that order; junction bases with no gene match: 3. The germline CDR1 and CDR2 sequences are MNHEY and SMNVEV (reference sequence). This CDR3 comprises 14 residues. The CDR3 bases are TGTGCCAGCAGTACAGGGACAGGGAAAAACATTCAGTACTTC. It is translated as CASSTGTGKNIQYF.